This T cell receptor (beta chain) originates from a study of shared clonotypes between healthy human individuals. Profiled with immunoSEQ multiplex PCR; TCRdb holds only in-frame clones, not every one. The sample holds about 2.3 million clones; just over 90% are singletons and the top ten take about 0.41%. V lost 5 bases, J lost 4 bases, and 16 bases stayed unmatched. The CDR3 has 17 amino acids. Germline V CDR1 and CDR2: MDHEN, SYDVKM. The chain couples TRBV28 to TRBJ2-7; TRBD1 agrees at 8 bases. The sample consisted of naive CD4+ T cells from PBMCs. Subset specified: CD45RA+ positively selected. The TCR was taken from a man in his late teens or twenties in good health. Some clones in this sample may be carry-over from other donors' samples. This CDR3 reads CASSPSPWAGGAYEQYF. The CDR3 DNA reads TGTGCCAGCAGTCCCAGCCCTTGGGCAGGGGGCGCATACGAGCAGTACTTC. Full variable domain (rest looked up from reference TRBV28 and TRBJ2-7): DVKVTQSSRYLVKRTGEKVFLECVQDMDHENMFWYRQDPGLGLRLIYFSYDVKMKEKGDIPEGYSVSREKKERFSLILESASTNQTSMYLCASSPSPWAGGAYEQYFGPGTRLTVT.